The entry below gives a single T cell receptor (beta chain) sequence along with its context. The antigen is undetermined. Unique molecular identifiers were used in preparing the TCRbeta library. TCRdb independently ran MiXCR on the PCR reads; one entry per CDR3 protein. Among hundreds of thousands of distinct CDR3 sequences, just under 8.5% were seen once, and the ten largest hold almost 6.5%. CDR1 is LNHDA and CDR2 is SQIVND in the germline V gene (reference sequence). The CDR3 covers 15 residues. Trimming removed 6 bases from V and 1 base from J; junction bases left unmatched: 7. The data stem from a study of T-cell reconstitution after alpha-beta-depleted transplantation in children. General study findings and limits: T-cell counts and diversity were attributed mostly to newly produced T cells one year after transplant.

This TCR was recovered from a male patient younger than 18 who had a stem cell transplant for acute lymphoblastic leukemia, so the T cells may come from the graft donor. The rearrangement joins TRBV19 to TRBJ2-3; 7 bases match TRBD1. The sequencing here drew on PBMCs, mostly from graft donor cells, taken 180 days after TCRalphabeta/CD19-depleted stem cell transplant. This CDR3 is CASRQGPLGTDTQYF. The CDR3 DNA reads TGTGCCAGTAGACAGGGGCCTTTGGGCACAGATACGCAGTATTTT.